The clone carrying this T cell receptor (beta chain) was seen more than once but under ten times. This entry comes from a study of graft-versus-host responses after intestinal transplantation. Overall study: Recipients underwent multivisceral, liver-intestinal, or isolated intestinal transplants. For two to four years after anti-thymocyte globulin induction, all recipients took tacrolimus and steroids.

The study plated around 200,000 CFSE-labeled responders with around 200,000 irradiated, violet-dye-labeled stimulators. Responder cells that were proliferating and CFSE-low, both CD3+CD4+ and CD3+CD8+, were sorted after the reaction. V was clipped by 3 bases and J by 3 bases; unmatched bases: 2. The CDR3 consists of 14 residues. CDR1 and CDR2 (germline): SGHAT, FQNNGV. The method was immunoSEQ multiplex PCR; TCRdb's version includes in-frame clones alone and lacks a portion of them. The sample holds about 6,900 clones; roughly a third are singletons and the top ten take 6%. This sequence was found in a human patient who was an organ donor for intestinal transplantation. The chain recombines TRBV11-2 with TRBJ2-7; 10 bases are a match to TRBD2. The material was alloreactive CD8+ T cells from a mixed lymphocyte reaction culture, obtained before transplantation. Subset reported: CFSE-low proliferating T cells sorted from roughly 6-day pre-transplant mixed lymphocyte reaction (GvH or HvG direction). CDR3 bases: TGTGCCAGCAGCTTGGGACTAGCGAGCTACGAGCAGTACTTC. Translated: CASSLGLASYEQYF. The full variable domain, its missing parts supplied by reference TRBV11-2 and TRBJ2-7, is EAGVAQSPRYKIIEKRQSVAFWCNPISGHATLYWYQQILGQGPKLLIQFQNNGVVDDSQLPKDRFSAERLKGVDSTLKIQPAKLEDSAVYLCASSLGLASYEQYFGPGTRLTVT.